These 13 T cell receptor beta chains were all obtained from the same sample, sequenced in a study of T cell changes during pregnancy in multiple sclerosis. Repertoires were generated with immunoSEQ multiplex PCR, while TCRdb's copy carries only in-frame clones and drops some. The sample contains roughly 89,000 clones, 94% of which appear only once. The sample consisted of peripheral blood, taken after pregnancy. These TCRs come from a female donor in good health, enrolled as a control in a pregnancy study.

This chain connects TRBV10-3 to TRBJ2-7, with a tentative D call TRBD2 (6 bases). The ends were cut back, 7 bases at V and 7 bases at J, with 20 bases in the middle. CDR3 length: 14 residues. Germline CDR1 and CDR2: ENHRY and SYGVKD. The CDR3 DNA follows: TGTGCCATCACTAAAGACCGACTAGTGGGTGAGCAGTACTTC. Protein: CAITKDRLVGEQYF.

This sequence joins TRBV5-4 and TRBJ1-3; possibly TRBD1 for D (6 bases). The germline gives CDR1 SGHNT, CDR2 YYREEE (reference sequence). CDR3 length equals 14 residues. V was trimmed by 3 bases and J by 2 bases, leaving 9 bases between them. In nucleotides, the CDR3 is TGTGCCAGCAGCTCTGGGACAACTGGAAACACCATATATTTT. Residues: CASSSGTTGNTIYF.

CDR3 DNA sequence: TGTGCCAGCTCACGACGGACTAGCGGGGACAATGAGCAGTTCTTC. Its translation: CASSRRTSGDNEQFF. This chain joins TRBV18 and TRBJ2-1, with TRBD2 matching 12 bases. Germline V CDR1 and CDR2: KGHSH, LQKENI. V lost 4 bases, J lost 5 bases, and 3 bases stayed unmatched. CDR3 length equals 15 residues.

The gene calls are TRBV6-1 and TRBJ2-7, with 7 bases lining up with TRBD1. J was trimmed by 0 bases and V by 9 bases; bases with no gene match: 8. CDR3 length equals 14 residues. In germline, CDR1 is MNHNS, CDR2 SASEGT. CDR3 coding DNA: TGTGCCAGTCGGGACAGCGCGAGCTCCTACGAGCAGTACTTC. Encoded protein: CASRDSASSYEQYF.

This chain connects TRBV29-1 to TRBJ1-1, with D maybe TRBD1 (5 bases). CDR3 length: 14 amino acids. Germline CDR1 and CDR2: SQVTM and ANQGSEA. Trimming took 7 bases from V and 4 from J, leaving 19 bases between them. The CDR3 bases are TGCAGCGCCGGGGGAAGTAGGGGAGGCACTGAAGCTTTCTTT. It translates to CSAGGSRGGTEAFF.

In its sample, this clone was seen once. This chain connects TRBV13 to TRBJ2-5; 9 bases fit TRBD2. The J segment lost 5 bases and the V segment lost 5 bases, leaving 9 bases of the junction unmatched. CDR3 length: 15 residues. The germline gives CDR1 PRHDT, CDR2 FYEKMQ (reference sequence). CDR3 in amino acids: CASSQKAGGGETQYF. CDR3 sequence (DNA): TGTGCCAGCAGCCAAAAAGCGGGAGGTGGGGAGACCCAGTACTTC.

The chain links TRBV4-1 to TRBJ2-7; 9 positions match TRBD1. There are 16 residues in the CDR3. The germline CDR1 and CDR2 sequences are MGHRA and YSYEKL. With V trimmed by 7 bases and J by 0 bases, 10 bases remained unmatched. DNA of the CDR3: TGCGCCAGCACCCCGGGGACAGGGCAAAACTCCTACGAGCAGTACTTC. It specifies CASTPGTGQNSYEQYF.

V gene TRBV5-1 combines with J gene TRBJ2-3; 10 nucleotides line up with TRBD2. V lost 5 bases and J lost 1; bases outside the gene matches: 4. CDR3 length: 15 residues. CDR1 is SGHRS, CDR2 YFSETQ, per germline. The CDR3 nucleotides read TGCGCCAGCAGGCTAGCGGGAGAGGGCACAGATACGCAGTATTTT. It codes for CASRLAGEGTDTQYF. The full variable domain, with the rest looked up from reference TRBV5-1 and TRBJ2-3, is KAGVTQTPRYLIKTRGQQVTLSCSPISGHRSVSWYQQTPGQGLQFLFEYFSETQRNKGNFPGRFSGRQFSNSRSEMNVSTLELGDSALYLCASRLAGEGTDTQYFGPGTRLTVL.

The chain combines TRBV13 with TRBJ1-2; 8 bases agree with TRBD1. The CDR3 extends over 15 amino acids. Losses at the gene ends were 2 bases for V and 3 bases for J; bases not matched to a gene: 5. Germline V gives CDR1 PRHDT, CDR2 FYEKMQ (reference sequence). The CDR3 DNA is TGTGCCAGCAGCTTATTACAGGGGGACGACTATGGCTACACCTTC. It translates to CASSLLQGDDYGYTF.

V is TRBV4-1 and J is TRBJ2-1, with 11 nucleotides matching TRBD2. The CDR3 covers 16 residues. Per the germline V gene, CDR1 is MGHRA and CDR2 is YSYEKL. V was clipped by 4 bases and J by 0 bases; unmatched bases: 2. Here the CDR3 reads CASSRTSGSSYNEQFF. CDR3 nucleotides: TGCGCCAGCAGCCGAACTAGCGGGAGCTCCTACAATGAGCAGTTCTTC.

The rearrangement joins TRBV30 to TRBJ2-1, with D maybe TRBD1 (5 bases). Trimming left V 1 base short and J 4 bases short, with 17 bases between. The CDR3 totals 16 residues. CDR1 and CDR2 (germline): GTSNPN, SVGIG (reference sequence). The CDR3 region is CAWSGLGRVEYNEQFF. CDR3 sequence (DNA): TGTGCCTGGAGTGGTCTCGGCAGGGTTGAATACAATGAGCAGTTCTTC.

This sequence joins TRBV18 and TRBJ2-3; tentative D call: TRBD2 (6 bases). CDR3 length: 23 residues. Germline lookup yields CDR1 KGHSH and CDR2 LQKENI. Trimming shortened V by 2 bases and J by 0 bases, and 33 bases separated the two germline ends. In nucleotides, the CDR3 is TGTGCCAGCTCACCATCCACACCGGCGGGGTTTCCTTACGTAGCGGAGAGCACAGATACGCAGTATTTT. Encoded protein: CASSPSTPAGFPYVAESTDTQYF.

The rearrangement uses TRBV5-1 and TRBJ2-7, with D uncertain. This CDR3 region has 14 residues. The germline V gene has CDR1 SGHRS and CDR2 YFSETQ. V gave up 0 bases and J gave up 0 bases, with 7 bases separating them. The DNA for the CDR3 is TGCGCCAGCAGCTTGGATAGTAGCTCCTACGAGCAGTACTTC. It codes for CASSLDSSSYEQYF.